These 11 T cell receptor beta chains were all obtained from the same sample, sequenced in a study of cytomegalovirus exposure and HLA in healthy donors (dated by TCRdb to 2017 to 2019). The library was produced with the immunoSEQ multiplex PCR assay. TCRdb retrieved this table from immuneACCESS and kept in-frame rearrangements only. Not all clones are present; in checked studies, unresolved V genes account for under half, and no reason is known for the remainder. Recorded for this sample are 150,000 to 180,000 clones; about 86% of them occurred a single time. Of the sample, approximately 2% is held by the ten largest clones. The specimen sequenced was PBMCs. Source of these receptors: a human donor in good health.

The genes are TRBV9 and TRBJ1-2, with 8 bases fitting TRBD1. The germline CDR1 and CDR2 sequences are SGDLS and YYNGEE. The CDR3 consists of 17 residues. Trimming cost V 4 bases and J 5 bases; bases outside gene matches: 16. The CDR3 region is CASSQGASGGARYGYTF. CDR3 in DNA: TGTGCCAGCAGCCAAGGGGCATCAGGGGGCGCAAGATATGGCTACACCTTC.

The chain uses TRBV7-8 and TRBJ1-1; tentatively, D is TRBD1 (6 bases). Trimming left V 5 bases short and J 11 bases short, with 24 bases between. The CDR3 contains 15 residues. Germline-derived CDR1 and CDR2 are SGHVS and FQNEAQ. The CDR3 DNA sequence: TGTGCCAGCAGCATAGAGCCCCGGGGAGGGGGATCGGCTTTCTTT. This sequence encodes CASSIEPRGGGSAFF.

Concerning this clone itself: The same CDR3 arises from other DNA sequences in this sample as well. This rearrangement joins TRBV7-3 to TRBJ1-1, with a tentative D call TRBD1 (6 bases). Per the germline V gene, CDR1 is SGHTA and CDR2 is FQGTGA. Trimming left V 3 bases short and J 1 base short, with 9 bases between. The length of the CDR3 is 14 residues. The CDR3 protein is CASSLRGQNTEAFF. The CDR3 DNA is TGTGCCAGCAGCTTGCGGGGGCAGAACACTGAAGCTTTCTTT.

The CDR3 nucleotides read TGTGCCAGCAGCTGGACAGTGAACACTGAAGCTTTCTTT. Translation: CASSWTVNTEAFF. The V call is TRBV7-2, the J call TRBJ1-1; possible D gene TRBD1, 6 bases. The V and J ends lost 4 bases and 0 bases respectively, with 6 bases between them. The CDR3 sequence is 13 residues long. Per germline, CDR1 SGHTA and CDR2 FQGNSA.

V usage is TRBV5-1 and J usage is TRBJ2-1; TRBD2 matches 9 bases. Germline CDR1 and CDR2: SGHRS and YFSETQ. V gave up 2 bases and J gave up 2 bases; unmatched junction bases: 5. The CDR3 totals 16 residues. CDR3 region: CASSFTAGGTYNEQFF. DNA for the CDR3: TGCGCCAGCAGCTTCACAGCGGGAGGAACCTACAATGAGCAGTTCTTC. The whole variable domain, filled in from reference TRBV5-1 and TRBJ2-1, reads KAGVTQTPRYLIKTRGQQVTLSCSPISGHRSVSWYQQTPGQGLQFLFEYFSETQRNKGNFPGRFSGRQFSNSRSEMNVSTLELGDSALYLCASSFTAGGTYNEQFFGPGTRLTVL.

The chain links TRBV4-3 to TRBJ2-7; no reliable D call. V was trimmed by 1 base and J by 4 bases, leaving 11 bases between them. Per germline, CDR1 LGHNA and CDR2 YSLEER. CDR3 length: 14 residues. CDR3 residues: CASSQGPTGYEQYF. As DNA, the CDR3 is TGCGCCAGCAGCCAAGGCCCAACGGGTTACGAGCAGTACTTC.

This chain connects TRBV2 to TRBJ1-4; D is perhaps TRBD1 (5 bases). The length of the CDR3 is 13 residues. V gave up 10 bases and J gave up 3 bases, with 12 bases separating them. CDR1 is SNHLY and CDR2 is FYNNEI in the germline V gene. CDR3 loop: CATSGLPNEKLFF. CDR3 nucleotide sequence: TGTGCCACCTCAGGGCTTCCTAATGAAAAACTGTTTTTT.

The chain joins TRBV7-3 to TRBJ2-1; a possible D gene is TRBD2 (5 bases). Germline lookup yields CDR1 SGHTA and CDR2 FQGTGA. This CDR3 has 15 residues. Trimming removed 2 bases from V and 0 bases from J, with 8 bases in between. The CDR3 spells CASSLEGSSYNEQFF. CDR3 sequence (DNA): TGTGCCAGCAGCTTAGAGGGAAGCTCCTACAATGAGCAGTTCTTC.

This sequence joins TRBV28 and TRBJ1-5; the D is unclear. The CDR3 has 14 residues. The germline V gene has CDR1 MDHEN and CDR2 SYDVKM. V lost 10 bases and J 0 bases, leaving 13 bases between the germline ends. Here the CDR3 reads CATQEFNSNQPQHF. DNA for the CDR3: TGTGCCACCCAGGAATTTAATAGCAATCAGCCCCAGCATTTT.

The gene calls are TRBV7-8 and TRBJ2-1, with D hard to call. The germline CDR1 and CDR2 sequences are SGHVS and FQNEAQ. The germline V and J ends were trimmed by 1 base and 7 bases, with 8 bases remaining between them. The CDR3 is made up of 13 amino acids. The CDR3 DNA follows: TGTGCCAGCAGCTTAGTTCTATCTAATGAGCAGTTCTTC. This translates into CASSLVLSNEQFF.

This chain joins TRBV14 and TRBJ1-2; TRBD1 aligns across 8 bases. V was pared by 3 bases and J by 2 bases, with 14 bases of the junction left unmatched. The CDR3 covers 18 residues. CDR1 is SGHDN and CDR2 is FVKESK in the germline V gene. CDR3 loop: CASSQYNTAGGGNYGYTF. The CDR3 region has the DNA TGTGCCAGCAGCCAGTACAACACCGCAGGGGGCGGAAACTATGGCTACACCTTC.